Reported below is one TCR beta chain. Its antigen is undetermined. Researchers ran the PCR with 60 Vbeta and 13 Jbeta primers. The data were produced by immunoSEQ multiplex PCR, yet TCRdb's version contains in-frame clones alone and is incomplete. Altogether roughly 170,000 clones are present, around 83% being singletons, with the ten largest covering 0.95% to 1.5%. This sample was taken from a study of cytomegalovirus exposure and HLA in healthy donors. In the study overall: Earlier, 200 million or so T cells were analyzed, and around 100 million unique TCR beta sequences were found among them.

The CDR3 loop spans 16 amino acids. Germline trimming cut 1 base from V and 6 bases from J; bases unmatched to any gene: 6. From germline, CDR1 is SGHAT and CDR2 FQNNGV. Overall study results and limits: Approximately 160 TCR beta chains were listed as cytomegalovirus-associated. A later analysis showed HLA-associated TCR beta chains outstripping equally common others in clonal expansion. About 87% or about 30% of the time was how often most TCR beta V segments were productive, according to an earlier analysis.

The receptor's source is a girl aged 2-10 years in good health and CMV-seropositive. Sequencing was performed on PBMCs. This sequence joins TRBV11-2 and TRBJ1-4; 9 bases agree with TRBD1. This CDR3 is CASSLGAGTGHEKLFF. In nucleotides, the CDR3 is TGTGCCAGCAGCTTAGGGGCCGGGACAGGGCATGAAAAACTGTTTTTT.